Each of the 5 T cell receptor beta chains below was sequenced from the same sample in a study of CD8+CD57+ T cells in acquired aplastic anemia (dated by TCRdb to the late 2010s). Flow cytometry had shown CD8+CD57+ cell expansion in the patients selected for sequencing. For sequencing, an Illumina HiSeq 2000 was employed. Genomic DNA served as template for TCR beta VDJ combination and CDR3 sequence profiling. TCRdb redid the processing of the public reads, applying fastp at Q25 and MiXCR, and retained in-frame beta chains. Every CDR3 protein is listed once, alongside the most common genes and DNA of its rows. For this sample there are 150,000 to 200,000 distinct CDR3 sequences; around half appear just once. Roughly 29% of the sample is in the top ten clones. The sequenced material came from sorted CD4+, CD8+, or CD8+CD57+ T cells (not recorded which) from PBMCs. Receptors originate from a human donor with aplastic anemia.

Worth noting for this clonotype: This sequence may be a read error, since a much larger clone differs from it by one base. The chain joins TRBV6-1 to TRBJ2-7, with D maybe TRBD1 (6 bases). CDR1 and CDR2 from the germline V gene are MNHNS and SASEGT. There are 15 residues in the CDR3. V was pared by 1 base and J by 5 bases, with 15 bases between. Here the CDR3 DNA reads TGTGCCAGCAGTGAAGACAGGGCCCGCTGTGACGAGCAGTACTTC. Protein product: CASSEDRARCDEQYF.

The table lists this clonotype with many counts. The rearrangement links TRBV19 to TRBJ1-3; D is ambiguous. The V and J ends lost 7 bases and 0 bases respectively, with 7 bases between them. In germline, CDR1 is LNHDA, CDR2 SQIVND (reference sequence). This CDR3 contains 13 residues. The CDR3 DNA reads TGTGCCAGTACGGATTTCTCTGGAAACACCATATATTTT. As protein: CASTDFSGNTIYF.

This clonotype was observed a few times. The V call is TRBV10-3, the J call TRBJ2-5; 7 bases line up with TRBD1. The length of the CDR3 is 16 residues. Germline values: CDR1 ENHRY, CDR2 SYGVKD. Trimming at V came to 4 bases and at J to 5 bases, leaving 13 bases not matched to a gene. CDR3 sequence reads: CAISAYLIQGQETQYF. The CDR3 region has the DNA TGTGCCATCAGTGCCTACTTAATTCAGGGACAGGAGACCCAGTACTTC.

As for this clonotype: This could be a read error, since a much larger clone is one nucleotide away. The chain employs TRBV7-8 and TRBJ1-1, with D perhaps TRBD1 (5 bases). Trimming removed 5 bases at V and 1 base at J, with 8 bases between. The length of the CDR3 is 13 residues. CDR1 and CDR2 from the germline V gene are SGHVS and FQNEAQ. CDR3 DNA: TGTGCCAGCAGCCCCGGGACGAACACTGAAGCTTTCTTT. Protein: CASSPGTNTEAFF.

This chain links TRBV24-1 with TRBJ2-1; TRBD2 matches 9 bases. Trimming at V came to 4 bases and at J to 7 bases, leaving 7 bases not matched to a gene. CDR3 length: 15 residues. CDR1 is KGHDR and CDR2 is SFDVKD in the germline V gene. CDR3: CATSDEASGTNEQFF. CDR3 bases: TGTGCCACCAGTGACGAGGCTAGCGGGACGAATGAGCAGTTCTTC.